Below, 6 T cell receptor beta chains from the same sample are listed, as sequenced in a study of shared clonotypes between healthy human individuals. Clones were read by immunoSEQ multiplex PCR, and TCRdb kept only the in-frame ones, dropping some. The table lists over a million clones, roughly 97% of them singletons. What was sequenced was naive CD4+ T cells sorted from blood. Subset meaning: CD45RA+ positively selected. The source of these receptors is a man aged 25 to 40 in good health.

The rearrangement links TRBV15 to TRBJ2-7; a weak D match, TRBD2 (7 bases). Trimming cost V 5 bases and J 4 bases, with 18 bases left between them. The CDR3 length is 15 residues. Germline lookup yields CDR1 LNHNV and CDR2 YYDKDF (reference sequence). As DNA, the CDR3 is TGTGCCACCAGCGAGGGGGGGGCGGGTGTGTACGAGCAGTACTTC. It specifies CATSEGGAGVYEQYF. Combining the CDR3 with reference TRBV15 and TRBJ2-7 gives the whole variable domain DAMVIQNPRYQVTQFGKPVTLSCSQTLNHNVMYWYQQKSSQAPKLLFHYYDKDFNNEADTPDNFQSRRPNTSFCFLDIRSPGLGDTAMYLCATSEGGAGVYEQYFGPGTRLTVT.

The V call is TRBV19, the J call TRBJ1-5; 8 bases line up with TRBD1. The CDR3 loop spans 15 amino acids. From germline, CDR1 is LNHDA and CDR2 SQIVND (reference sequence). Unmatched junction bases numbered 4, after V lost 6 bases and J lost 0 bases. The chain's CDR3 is CASRGTGYSNQPQHF. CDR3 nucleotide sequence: TGTGCCAGTAGGGGGACAGGATATAGCAATCAGCCCCAGCATTTT.

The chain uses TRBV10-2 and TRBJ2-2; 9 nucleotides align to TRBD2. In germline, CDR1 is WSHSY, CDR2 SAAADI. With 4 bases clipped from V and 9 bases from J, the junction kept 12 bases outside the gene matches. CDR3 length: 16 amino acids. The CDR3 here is CASSGSSGSGRRELFF. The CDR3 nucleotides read TGCGCCAGCAGTGGGAGTAGCGGGAGTGGCCGCCGGGAGCTGTTTTTT.

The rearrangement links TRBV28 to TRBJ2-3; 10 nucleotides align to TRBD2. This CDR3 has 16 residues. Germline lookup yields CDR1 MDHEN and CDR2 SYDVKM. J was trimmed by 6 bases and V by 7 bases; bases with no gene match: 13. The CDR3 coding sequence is TGTGCCAGCACCTCTCCGGGACTAGCGCGAGCTGATACGCAGTATTTT. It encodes CASTSPGLARADTQYF.

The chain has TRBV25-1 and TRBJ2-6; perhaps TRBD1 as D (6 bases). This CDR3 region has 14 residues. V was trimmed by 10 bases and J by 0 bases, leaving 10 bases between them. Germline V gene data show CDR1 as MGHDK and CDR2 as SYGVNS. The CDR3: CATKGGSGANVLTF. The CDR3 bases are TGTGCCACTAAAGGGGGCTCTGGGGCCAACGTCCTGACTTTC.

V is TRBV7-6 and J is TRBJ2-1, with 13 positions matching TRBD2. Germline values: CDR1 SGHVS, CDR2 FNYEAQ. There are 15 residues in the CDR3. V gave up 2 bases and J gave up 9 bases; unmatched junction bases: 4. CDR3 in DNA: TGTGCCAGCAGCTTAACTAGCGGGAGGGCCCCTGAGCAGTTCTTC. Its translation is CASSLTSGRAPEQFF.